In its sample, the clone carrying this T cell receptor beta chain was seen a few times. Its target is not known. The sample is drawn from a study of tumor-infiltrating lymphocytes in primary liver carcinoma. As for the study in general: About 3.5 to 8 million productive TCRbeta reads were obtained from the samples, with similar numbers across tissue types.

The CDR3 has 14 residues. V shed 0 bases and J shed 0 bases, with 6 bases lying between them. In germline, CDR1 is SQVTM, CDR2 ANQGSEA. The source of the blood RNA was unsorted whole blood, and germline DNA was extracted as well. Findings of the study overall: Blood trailed tumors significantly in top-250-clone fraction (p = 0.039). It was tumor-adjacent and tumor-blood pairs that overlapped less than tumor region pairs did. The bulk unsorted samples meant that CD4+ and CD8+ repertoires went uncompared.

A primer in the constant region served to generate TCR beta cDNA from about 470 ng of total RNA. Three nested multiplex PCR rounds, a slightly modified ARM-PCR method, built the TCR beta libraries. TRBV1-TRBV30 forward primers paired with a C-beta reverse primer drove the first two PCR rounds, about 9 cycles each. TCRdb re-analysed the multiplex PCR reads in MiXCR, keeping a single row per CDR3 protein. The table records around 170,000 distinct CDR3 sequences, 60% of them present only once. The sequence was collected from a man aged 40-49 years with primary liver carcinoma and hepatitis B virus infection. The V gene is TRBV29-1, the J gene TRBJ2-1, with D possibly TRBD2 on 5 matching bases. Input material: peripheral blood. The chain's CDR3 is CSVEELASYNEQFF. CDR3 sequence (DNA): TGCAGCGTTGAAGAGCTAGCCTCCTACAATGAGCAGTTCTTC.